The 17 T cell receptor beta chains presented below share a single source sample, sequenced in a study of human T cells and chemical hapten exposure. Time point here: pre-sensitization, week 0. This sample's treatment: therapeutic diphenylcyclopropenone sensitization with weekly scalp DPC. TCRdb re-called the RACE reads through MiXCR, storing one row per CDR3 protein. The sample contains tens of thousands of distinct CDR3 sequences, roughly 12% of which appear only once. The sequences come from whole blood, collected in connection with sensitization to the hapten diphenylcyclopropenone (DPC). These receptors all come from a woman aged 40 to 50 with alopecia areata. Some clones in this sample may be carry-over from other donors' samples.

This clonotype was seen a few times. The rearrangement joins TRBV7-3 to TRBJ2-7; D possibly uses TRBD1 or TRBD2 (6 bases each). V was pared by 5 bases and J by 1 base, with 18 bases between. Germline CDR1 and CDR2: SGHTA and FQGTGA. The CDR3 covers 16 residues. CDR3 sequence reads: CASSPSGGRASYEQYF. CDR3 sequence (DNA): TGTGCCAGCAGCCCTTCCGGGGGCAGAGCTTCCTACGAGCAGTACTTC.

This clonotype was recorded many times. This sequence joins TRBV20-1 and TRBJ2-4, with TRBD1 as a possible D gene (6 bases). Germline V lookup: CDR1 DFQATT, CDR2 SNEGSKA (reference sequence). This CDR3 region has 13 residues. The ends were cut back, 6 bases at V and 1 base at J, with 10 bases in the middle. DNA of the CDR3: TGCAGTGCCGTTGACAGGGCCAAAAACATTCAGTACTTC. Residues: CSAVDRAKNIQYF.

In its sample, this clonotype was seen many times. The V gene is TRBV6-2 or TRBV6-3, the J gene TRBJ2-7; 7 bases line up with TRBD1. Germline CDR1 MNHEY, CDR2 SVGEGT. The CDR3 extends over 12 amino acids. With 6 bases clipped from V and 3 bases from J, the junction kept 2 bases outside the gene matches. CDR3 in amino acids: CASSRDSYEQYF. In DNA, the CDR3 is TGTGCCAGCAGCCGGGACAGCTACGAGCAGTACTTC.

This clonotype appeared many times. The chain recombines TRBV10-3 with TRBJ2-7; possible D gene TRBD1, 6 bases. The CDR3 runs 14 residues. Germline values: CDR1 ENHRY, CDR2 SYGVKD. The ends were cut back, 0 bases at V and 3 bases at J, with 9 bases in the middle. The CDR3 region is CAISESGRGYEQYF. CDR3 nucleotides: TGTGCCATCAGTGAGTCGGGCAGGGGCTACGAGCAGTACTTC.

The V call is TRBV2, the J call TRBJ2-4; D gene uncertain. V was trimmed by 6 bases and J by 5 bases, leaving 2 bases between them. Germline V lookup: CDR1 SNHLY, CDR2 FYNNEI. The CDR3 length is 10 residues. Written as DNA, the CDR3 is TGTGCCAGCAGACAAAACATTCAGTACTTC. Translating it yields CASRQNIQYF. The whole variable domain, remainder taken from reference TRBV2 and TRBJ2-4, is EPEVTQTPSHQVTQMGQEVILRCVPISNHLYFYWYRQILGQKVEFLVSFYNNEISEKSEIFDDQFSVERPDGSNFTLKIRSTKLEDSAMYFCASRQNIQYFGAGTRLSVL.

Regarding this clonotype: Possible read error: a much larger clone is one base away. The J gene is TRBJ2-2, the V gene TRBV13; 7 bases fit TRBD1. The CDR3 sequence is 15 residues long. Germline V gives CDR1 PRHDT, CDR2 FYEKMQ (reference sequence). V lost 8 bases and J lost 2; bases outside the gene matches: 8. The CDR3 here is CASREGTVNTGELFF. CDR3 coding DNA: TGTGCCAGCCGCGAGGGGACAGTTAACACCGGGGAGCTGTTTTTT.

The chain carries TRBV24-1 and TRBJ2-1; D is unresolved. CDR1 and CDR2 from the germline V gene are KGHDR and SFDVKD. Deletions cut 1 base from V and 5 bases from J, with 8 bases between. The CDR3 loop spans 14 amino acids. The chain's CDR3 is CATSDFGRDNEQFF. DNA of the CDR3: TGTGCCACCAGTGATTTTGGCCGGGACAATGAGCAGTTCTTC.

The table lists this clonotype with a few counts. CDR3 protein: CASSFGGAGDQPQHF. CDR3 nucleotides: TGTGCCAGCAGTTTCGGAGGGGCTGGGGATCAGCCCCAGCATTTT. This rearrangement joins TRBV12-3 or TRBV12-4 to TRBJ1-5; D is possibly TRBD1 (5 bases). The CDR3 runs to 15 residues. V was clipped by 3 bases and J by 5 bases, with 14 bases between them.

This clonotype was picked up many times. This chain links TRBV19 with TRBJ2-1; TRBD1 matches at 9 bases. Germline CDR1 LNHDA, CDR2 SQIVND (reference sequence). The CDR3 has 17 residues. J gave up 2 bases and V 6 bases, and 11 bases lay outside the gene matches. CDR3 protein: CASSNPTGGITYNEQFF. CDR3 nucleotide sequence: TGTGCCAGTAGCAATCCAACAGGGGGCATTACCTACAATGAGCAGTTCTTC.

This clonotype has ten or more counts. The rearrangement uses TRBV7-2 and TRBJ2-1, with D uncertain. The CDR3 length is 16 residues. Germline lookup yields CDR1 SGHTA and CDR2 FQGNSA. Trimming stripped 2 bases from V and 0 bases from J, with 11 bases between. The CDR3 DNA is TGTGCCAGCAGCTTAACCGGATGGGCCTCCTACAATGAGCAGTTCTTC. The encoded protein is CASSLTGWASYNEQFF.

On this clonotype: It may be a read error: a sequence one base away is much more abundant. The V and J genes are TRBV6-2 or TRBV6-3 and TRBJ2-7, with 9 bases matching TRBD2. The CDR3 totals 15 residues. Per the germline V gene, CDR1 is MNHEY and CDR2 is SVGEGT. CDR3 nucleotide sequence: TGTGCCAGCGTTAGAGCGGGAGGCCCGTTCTACGGGCAGTACTTC. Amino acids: CASVRAGGPFYGQYF.

The CDR3 nucleotides read TGTGCCAGCAGACCTATAGAGCCCAACACTGAAGCTTTCTTT. Protein product: CASRPIEPNTEAFF. The rearrangement uses TRBV27 and TRBJ1-1; D is ambiguous. This CDR3 is 14 amino acids long. Trimming took 6 bases from V and 2 from J, leaving 13 bases between them. CDR1 and CDR2 from the germline V gene are MNHEY and SMNVEV (reference sequence).

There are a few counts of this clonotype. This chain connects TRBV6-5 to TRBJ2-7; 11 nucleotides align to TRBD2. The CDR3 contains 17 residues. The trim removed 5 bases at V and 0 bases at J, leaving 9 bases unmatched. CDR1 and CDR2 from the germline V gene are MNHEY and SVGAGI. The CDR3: CASSLFTSGGSSYEQYF. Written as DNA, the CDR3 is TGTGCCAGCAGTCTATTCACTAGCGGGGGCAGCTCCTACGAGCAGTACTTC.

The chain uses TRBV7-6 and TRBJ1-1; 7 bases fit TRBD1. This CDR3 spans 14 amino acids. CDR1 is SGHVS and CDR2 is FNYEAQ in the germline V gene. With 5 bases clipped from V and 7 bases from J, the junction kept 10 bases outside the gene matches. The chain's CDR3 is CASSPGGGFGEAFF. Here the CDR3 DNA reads TGTGCCAGCAGCCCAGGGGGAGGTTTTGGTGAAGCTTTCTTT.

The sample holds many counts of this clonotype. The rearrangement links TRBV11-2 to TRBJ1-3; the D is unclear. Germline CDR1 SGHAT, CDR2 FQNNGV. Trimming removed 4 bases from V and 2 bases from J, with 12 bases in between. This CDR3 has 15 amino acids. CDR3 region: CASSSRVLPGNTIYF. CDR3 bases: TGTGCCAGCAGCTCCCGGGTCCTCCCTGGAAACACCATATATTTT.

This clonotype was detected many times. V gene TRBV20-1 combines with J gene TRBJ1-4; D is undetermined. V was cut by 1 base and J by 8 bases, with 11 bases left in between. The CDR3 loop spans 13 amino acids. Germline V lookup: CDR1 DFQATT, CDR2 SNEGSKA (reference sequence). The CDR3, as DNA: TGCAGTGCTAGAGCGGGCCTCTACGAAAAACTGTTTTTT. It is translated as CSARAGLYEKLFF.

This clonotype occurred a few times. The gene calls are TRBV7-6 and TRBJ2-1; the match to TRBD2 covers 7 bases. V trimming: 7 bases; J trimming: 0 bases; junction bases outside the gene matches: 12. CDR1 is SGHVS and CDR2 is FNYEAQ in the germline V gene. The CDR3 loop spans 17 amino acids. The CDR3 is CASTALPGGSSYNEQFF. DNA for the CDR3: TGTGCCAGCACTGCGCTCCCGGGGGGAAGCTCCTACAATGAGCAGTTCTTC.